This paragraph reports one T cell receptor beta chain. Its antigen is unknown. Base qualities are not provided; no much larger clone lies one nucleotide away. The library came from RACE. This sample was sequenced with a NextSeq 500. During library preparation, unique molecular identifiers were attached to individual cDNA molecules so that TCRs could be counted quantitatively and reproducibly. From each blood RNA sample, both TCR alpha and TCR beta chains were sequenced. Under the source paper's analysis protocol: The median number of TCRs per sample was over 85,000, ranging from about 23,224 to 750,000. V, J and CDR3 annotation of the TCR reads was carried out using the Decombinator software suite. Every sample was subsampled to the same number of TCRs (28,000) for the PS versus PT1 abundance plots. Expanded TCRs were defined as absent before sensitization and observed at least eight times at the 2-week time point. TCRdb reworked the public reads: Q25 trimming with fastp, MiXCR clone assembly, productive beta chains retained. Entries are consolidated by CDR3 protein sequence, retaining the most common genes and DNA. In this record, the V and J calls reflect TCRdb's handling and not the investigators' own analysis. Present in this sample are roughly 96,000 distinct CDR3 sequences, around 9.3% of which were seen just once. The top ten hold 2% to 2.5% of the sample.

The data derive from a study of human T cells and chemical hapten exposure (dated by TCRdb to the early 2020s). Background on the whole study: For sensitization, 2% DPC in acetone was applied to a 2 cm by 2 cm area of upper inner arm skin. Weekly therapeutic DPC doses were additionally applied to the scalp of patients throughout the roughly 25-week study period. Patch testing was done on the upper back using Finn chambers containing 0.01% DPC, and results were scored after 6 days according to International Contact Dermatitis Research Group standards. Alopecia areata with under or over 50% scalp involvement, alopecia totalis and alopecia universalis were represented in the patient cohort, which was mostly female. Libraries were pooled for sequencing, and per-sample TCR yields varied mainly because of small differences in library volumes within the pool. This study followed changes in the peripheral blood TCR repertoire in vivo during primary and secondary sensitization of alopecia patients to the hapten diphenylcyclopropenone (DPC). Blood samples were taken from patients before sensitization (week 0) and at 2, 6 and about 24 weeks after DPC sensitization. For TCR sequencing, blood came from over 25 alopecia patients at anywhere from one to four time points (pre-sensitization, 2, 6 and 24 weeks). Overall study outcomes, separate from this receptor: All patients had alopecia, a presumed autoimmune disease, so their immune response might differ from that of healthy individuals. Compared with pre-sensitization or healthy control sets, expanded TCRs formed significantly more large CDR3 similarity clusters, which is consistent with antigen-driven responses. Patch test score correlated positively with the number of PT1 expanded TCRs, reaching significance at thresholds 8, 16 and 32 but not at 4. After repeated subsampling, changes were observed in the strength of the expansion versus patch-test correlation and in the threshold at which the correlation became significant. DPC sensitization did not change how many TCRs were above 1 in 1000 frequency, and no evidence was found of alterations in global repertoire structure.

Relative to germline, V is missing 4 bases and J is missing 8 bases, with 7 bases of the junction outside any gene match. The CDR3 holds 14 amino acids from the cysteine to the phenylalanine. CDR3 DNA only is kept here, 42 bases in frame from base 1. CDR1 LGHNA and CDR2 YNFKEQ are derived from the germline V gene. The time point label of this sample denotes: patch test 2, 6 weeks after DPC sensitization. What the treatment or condition label conveys for this sample: therapeutic diphenylcyclopropenone sensitization with weekly scalp DPC. At every patch-test visit, the blood draw took place before the patch test was put on. Patients were eligible if aged 18 to 70, diagnosed with alopecia and judged suitable for DPC therapy, and pregnant patients were excluded. Total RNA was extracted from unfractionated whole blood collected in Tempus Blood RNA tubes.

The origin of this receptor is a woman aged 40 to 49 with alopecia areata. Some clones in this sample may be carry-over from other donors' samples. Here the chain combines TRBV4-2 and TRBJ1-5; 8 bases in between match TRBD1. Sequencing used whole blood, obtained in connection with sensitization to the hapten diphenylcyclopropenone (DPC). The CDR3 is CASSPGQGTEPQHF. The DNA sequence is given as TGTGCCAGCAGCCCAGGACAGGGTACCGAGCCCCAGCATTTT.